The present T cell receptor beta chain was sequenced within a study of post-analysis software for immune sequencing data. As concerns this clonotype: No antigen is known for it.

Built from TCR beta cDNA, the libraries had unique molecular identifiers in them. TCRdb analysed the PCR reads with MiXCR anew, one entry per CDR3 protein. Here the sample spans 650,000 to 850,000 distinct CDR3 sequences, about 57% being singletons. CDR1 is GTSNPN, CDR2 SVGIG, per germline (reference sequence). The CDR3 is made up of 12 amino acids. Trimming shortened V by 0 bases and J by 4 bases, and 6 bases separated the two germline ends. Findings and limits, study-wide: Relative to controls, patients had several TRBV segments at higher frequency, with TRBV5-6, TRBV5-1 and TRBV20-1 among these.

This clonotype was sampled from a girl aged 10-17 years with multiple sclerosis. The gene calls are TRBV30 and TRBJ1-2; the D is unclear. Sequenced input: blood. The CDR3 protein is CAWSVLVYGYTF. The CDR3 DNA reads TGTGCCTGGAGTGTACTCGTCTATGGCTACACCTTC. Complete variable domain (other parts from reference TRBV30 and TRBJ1-2): SQTIHQWPATLVQPVGSPLSLECTVEGTSNPNLYWYRQAAGRGLQLLFYSVGIGQISSEVPQNLSASRPQDRQFILSSKKLLLSDSGFYLCAWSVLVYGYTFGSGTRLTVV.